The present TCR beta chain was sequenced within a study of blood T cell repertoires in COVID-19. Study-level background: The United States, Italy and Spain supplied acute and convalescent COVID-19 samples.

Trimming took 1 base from V and 6 from J; bases not matched to a gene: 5. The germline V gene encodes CDR1 MNHNS and CDR2 SASEGT. CDR3 length: 15 amino acids. Assay used: immunoSEQ multiplex PCR; TCRdb lists only in-frame clones, some missing. This sample yields some 130,000 clones, of which under 85% are seen a single time; 15% to 20% belongs to the top ten. The chain links TRBV6-1 to TRBJ1-5; 8 bases line up with TRBD1. Material: PBMCs or T cells enriched from blood (not recorded which). This TCR was sampled from a man younger than 40 who had recovered from COVID-19. DNA of the CDR3: TGTGCCAGCAGTGAAGTTACAGGGGGGGCTCAGCCCCAGCATTTT. The encoded protein is CASSEVTGGAQPQHF.